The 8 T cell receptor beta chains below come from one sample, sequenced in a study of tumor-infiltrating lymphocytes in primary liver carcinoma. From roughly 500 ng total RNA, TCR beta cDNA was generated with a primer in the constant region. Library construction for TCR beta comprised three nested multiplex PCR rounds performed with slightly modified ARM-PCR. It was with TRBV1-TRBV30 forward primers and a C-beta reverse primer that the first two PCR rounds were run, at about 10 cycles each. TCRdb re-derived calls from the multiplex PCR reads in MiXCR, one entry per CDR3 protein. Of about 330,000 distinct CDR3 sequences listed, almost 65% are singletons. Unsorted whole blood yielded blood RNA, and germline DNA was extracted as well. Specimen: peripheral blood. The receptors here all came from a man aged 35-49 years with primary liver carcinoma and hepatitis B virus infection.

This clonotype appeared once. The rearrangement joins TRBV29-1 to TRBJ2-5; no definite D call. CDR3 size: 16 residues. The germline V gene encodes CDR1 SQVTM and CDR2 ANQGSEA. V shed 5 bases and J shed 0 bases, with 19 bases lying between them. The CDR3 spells CSVKILTRGNQETQYF. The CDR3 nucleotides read TGCAGCGTTAAAATACTAACACGTGGGAACCAAGAGACCCAGTACTTC.

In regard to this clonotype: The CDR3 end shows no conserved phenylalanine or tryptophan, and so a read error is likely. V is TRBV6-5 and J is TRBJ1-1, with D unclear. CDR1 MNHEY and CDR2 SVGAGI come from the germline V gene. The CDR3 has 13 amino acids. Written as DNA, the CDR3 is TGTGCCAGCAGCGGGCAGTTCAACATTGAAGCTTTCCTT. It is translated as CASSGQFNIEAFL.

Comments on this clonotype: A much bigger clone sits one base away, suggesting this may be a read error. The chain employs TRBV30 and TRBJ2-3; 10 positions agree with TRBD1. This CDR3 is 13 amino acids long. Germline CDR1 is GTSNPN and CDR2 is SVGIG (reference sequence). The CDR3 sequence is CAWDRGHKDTRYF. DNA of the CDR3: TGTGCCTGGGACAGGGGGCATAAAGATACGCGGTATTTT.

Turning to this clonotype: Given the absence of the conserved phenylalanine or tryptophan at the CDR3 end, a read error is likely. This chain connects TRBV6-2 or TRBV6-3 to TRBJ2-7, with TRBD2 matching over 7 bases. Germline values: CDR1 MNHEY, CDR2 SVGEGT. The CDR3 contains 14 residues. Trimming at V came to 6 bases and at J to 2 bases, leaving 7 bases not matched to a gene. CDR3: CASSGAGETYEQYS. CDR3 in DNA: TGTGCCAGCAGCGGGGCGGGAGAAACCTACGAGCAGTACTCC.

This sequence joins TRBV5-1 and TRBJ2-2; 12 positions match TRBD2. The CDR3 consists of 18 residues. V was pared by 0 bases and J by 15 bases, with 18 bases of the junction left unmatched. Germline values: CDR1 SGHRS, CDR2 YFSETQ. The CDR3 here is CASSLVGLAGTNTGVLFF. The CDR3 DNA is TGCGCCAGCAGCTTGGTTGGACTAGCGGGGACGAACACCGGGGTGTTGTTTTTT.

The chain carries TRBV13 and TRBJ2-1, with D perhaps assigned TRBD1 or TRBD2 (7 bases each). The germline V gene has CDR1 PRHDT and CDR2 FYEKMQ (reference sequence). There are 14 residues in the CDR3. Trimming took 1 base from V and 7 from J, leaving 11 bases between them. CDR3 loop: CASSLAGGGNEQFF. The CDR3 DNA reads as TGTGCCAGCAGCTTAGCAGGGGGGGGGAATGAGCAGTTCTTC.

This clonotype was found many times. Here the CDR3 DNA reads TGTGCCAGCAGTCCCCTCGGACTAGCGGGAGGGCCGGCCTACAATGAGCAGTTCTTC. Translating gives CASSPLGLAGGPAYNEQFF. The chain employs TRBV6-2 or TRBV6-3 and TRBJ2-1; TRBD2 matches 15 bases. The CDR3 consists of 19 residues. V trimming: 5 bases; J trimming: 2 bases; junction bases outside the gene matches: 10. The germline V gene has CDR1 MNHEY and CDR2 SVGEGT.

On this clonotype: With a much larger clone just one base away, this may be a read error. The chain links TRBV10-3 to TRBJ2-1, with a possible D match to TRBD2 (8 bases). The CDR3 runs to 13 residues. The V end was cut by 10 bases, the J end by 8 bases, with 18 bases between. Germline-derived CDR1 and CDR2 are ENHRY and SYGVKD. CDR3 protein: CATRGVTSDEQFF. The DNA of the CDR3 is TGTGCCACCAGGGGGGTGACTAGCGATGAGCAGTTCTTC.